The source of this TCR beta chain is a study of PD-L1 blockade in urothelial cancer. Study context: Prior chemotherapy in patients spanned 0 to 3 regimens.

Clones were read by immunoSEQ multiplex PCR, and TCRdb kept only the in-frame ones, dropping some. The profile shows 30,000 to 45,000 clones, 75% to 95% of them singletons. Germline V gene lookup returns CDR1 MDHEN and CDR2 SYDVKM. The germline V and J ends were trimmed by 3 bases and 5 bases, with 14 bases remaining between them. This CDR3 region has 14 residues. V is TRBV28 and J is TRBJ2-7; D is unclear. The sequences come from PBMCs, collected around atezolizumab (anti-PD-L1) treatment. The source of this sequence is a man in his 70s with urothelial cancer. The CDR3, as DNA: TGTGCCAGCAGTTTCGTACAGTCTCATGACGAGCAGTACTTC. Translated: CASSFVQSHDEQYF.